A single sample gave rise to the 3 T cell receptor beta chains below, sequenced in a study of T cell clonotyping in hematopoietic cell transplantation. Time point: recipient sample about 28 days before transplant, after cytoreduction. This table comes from immunoSEQ multiplex PCR, and its TCRdb copy is limited to in-frame clones, with some not included. The table has 16,000 or so clones, roughly 93% seen once. Sequenced here: peripheral blood mononuclear cells, sampled before stem cell transplant. These receptors were collected from a man between 18 and 35 years old with biphenotypic leukemia. Some clones in this sample may be carry-over from other donors' samples.

This clone was counted a single time. This chain joins TRBV7-2 and TRBJ2-5; TRBD1 aligns across 8 bases. This CDR3 has 15 residues. V trimming: 5 bases; J trimming: 1 base; junction bases outside the gene matches: 6. Germline values: CDR1 SGHTA, CDR2 FQGNSA. Here the CDR3 DNA reads TGTGCCAGCAGCCCGACAGGGGCCAGCCAAGAGACCCAGTACTTC. Amino acid sequence: CASSPTGASQETQYF.

The V and J genes are TRBV5-1 and TRBJ2-5, with 13 bases identical to TRBD2. The germline V gene has CDR1 SGHRS and CDR2 YFSETQ. The trim removed 4 bases at V and 2 bases at J, leaving 5 bases unmatched. This CDR3 contains 16 residues. The CDR3 sequence is CASSPGLAGRQETQYF. The CDR3 DNA sequence: TGCGCCAGCAGCCCGGGACTAGCGGGGAGACAAGAGACCCAGTACTTC. The complete variable domain, with remaining parts taken from reference TRBV5-1 and TRBJ2-5, reads KAGVTQTPRYLIKTRGQQVTLSCSPISGHRSVSWYQQTPGQGLQFLFEYFSETQRNKGNFPGRFSGRQFSNSRSEMNVSTLELGDSALYLCASSPGLAGRQETQYFGPGTRLLVL.

The chain carries TRBV27 and TRBJ1-2; D ambiguous. The CDR3 has 14 amino acids. In germline, CDR1 is MNHEY, CDR2 SMNVEV (reference sequence). V lost 0 bases and J lost 1, with 6 bases in between. The DNA for the CDR3 is TGTGCCAGCAGTTTATCGAGAGTTAACTATGGCTACACCTTC. Encoded protein: CASSLSRVNYGYTF.